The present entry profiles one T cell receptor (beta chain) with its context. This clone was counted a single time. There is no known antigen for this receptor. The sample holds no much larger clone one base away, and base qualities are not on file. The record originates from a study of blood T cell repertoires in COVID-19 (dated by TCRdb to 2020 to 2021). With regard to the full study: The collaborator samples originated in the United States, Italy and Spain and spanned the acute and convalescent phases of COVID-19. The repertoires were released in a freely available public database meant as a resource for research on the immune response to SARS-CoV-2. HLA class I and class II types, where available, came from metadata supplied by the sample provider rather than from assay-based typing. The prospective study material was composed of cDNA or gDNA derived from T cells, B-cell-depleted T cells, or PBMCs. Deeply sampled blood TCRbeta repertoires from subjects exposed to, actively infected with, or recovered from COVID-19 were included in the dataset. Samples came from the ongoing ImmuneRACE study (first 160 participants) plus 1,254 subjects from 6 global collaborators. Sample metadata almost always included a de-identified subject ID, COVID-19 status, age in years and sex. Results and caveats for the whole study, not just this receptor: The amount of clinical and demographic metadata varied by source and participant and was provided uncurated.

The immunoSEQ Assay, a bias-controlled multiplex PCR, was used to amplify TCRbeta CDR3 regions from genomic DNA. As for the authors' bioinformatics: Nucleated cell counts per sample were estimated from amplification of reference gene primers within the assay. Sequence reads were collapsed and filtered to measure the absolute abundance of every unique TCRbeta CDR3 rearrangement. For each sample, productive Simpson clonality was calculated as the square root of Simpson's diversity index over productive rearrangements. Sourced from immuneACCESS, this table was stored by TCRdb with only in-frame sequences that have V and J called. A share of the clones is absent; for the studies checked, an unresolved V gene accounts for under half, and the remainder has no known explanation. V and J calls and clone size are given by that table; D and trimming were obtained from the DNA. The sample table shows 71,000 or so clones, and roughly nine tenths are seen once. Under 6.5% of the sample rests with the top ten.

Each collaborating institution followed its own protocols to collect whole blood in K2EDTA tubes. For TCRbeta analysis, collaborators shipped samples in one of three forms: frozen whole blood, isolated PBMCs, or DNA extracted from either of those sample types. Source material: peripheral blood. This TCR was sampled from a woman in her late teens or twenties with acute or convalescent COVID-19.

The CDR3 protein is CASSRDRGRYTF. The nucleotide sequence reads as follows: TGTGCCAGCAGCCGGGACAGGGGTCGCTACACCTTC. Recombination linked TRBV6-6 to TRBJ1-2; the junction holds 10 bases that match TRBD1. Trimming leaves V shorter by 6 bases and J shorter by 9 bases, with the junction holding 4 bases beyond the gene matches. The CDR3 spans 12 residues, from the cysteine through the phenylalanine. Only CDR3 DNA remains: 36 bases, in frame from the first base. Per the germline V gene (reference sequence), MNHNY is the CDR1 and SVGAGI is the CDR2.